This T cell receptor beta chain was obtained from a study of T cell repertoires in cytomegalovirus infection. About the study: It was the public TCR beta signatures that indicated both CMV infection and matching HLA type. Study-wide results and limits: The study found HLA-C-restricted CMV-specific TCR beta clonotypes dominating the ex vivo response. There were carriers of CMV plus the relevant HLA, and cumulative public TCR beta family frequency identified them.

One entry per CDR3 protein results from TCRdb running MiXCR on the reads. There are around 300,000 distinct CDR3 sequences in the sample; 8% to 9.5% occur only once, and 3.5% to 4.5% lies in the top ten. This clonotype was seen repeatedly, ten times or more. Its antigen is not known. Trimming removed 2 bases at V and 0 bases at J, with 11 bases between. CDR1 is LNHDA, CDR2 SQIVND, per germline (reference sequence). This CDR3 has 15 amino acids. The chain couples TRBV19 to TRBJ2-7, with a tentative D call TRBD2 (7 bases). The source of this sequence is a human donor in good health (CMV status not recorded). Some clones in this sample may be carry-over from other donors' samples. Sequencing used PBMCs. The DNA for the CDR3 is TGTGCCAGTAGTATACGCGGGGGCAGCTCCTACGAGCAGTACTTC. This codes for CASSIRGGSSYEQYF.